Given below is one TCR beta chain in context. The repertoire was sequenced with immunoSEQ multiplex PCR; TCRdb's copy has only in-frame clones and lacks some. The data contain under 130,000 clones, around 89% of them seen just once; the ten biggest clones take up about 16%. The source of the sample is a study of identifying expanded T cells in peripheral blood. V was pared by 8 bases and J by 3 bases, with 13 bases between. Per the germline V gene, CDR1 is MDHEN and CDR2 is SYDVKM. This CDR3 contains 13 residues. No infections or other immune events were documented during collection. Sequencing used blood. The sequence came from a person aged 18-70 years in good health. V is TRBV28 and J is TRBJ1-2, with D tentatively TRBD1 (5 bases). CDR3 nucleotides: TGTGCCAGCTTGTCTTGGGGGGACTATGGCTACACCTTC. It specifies CASLSWGDYGYTF.